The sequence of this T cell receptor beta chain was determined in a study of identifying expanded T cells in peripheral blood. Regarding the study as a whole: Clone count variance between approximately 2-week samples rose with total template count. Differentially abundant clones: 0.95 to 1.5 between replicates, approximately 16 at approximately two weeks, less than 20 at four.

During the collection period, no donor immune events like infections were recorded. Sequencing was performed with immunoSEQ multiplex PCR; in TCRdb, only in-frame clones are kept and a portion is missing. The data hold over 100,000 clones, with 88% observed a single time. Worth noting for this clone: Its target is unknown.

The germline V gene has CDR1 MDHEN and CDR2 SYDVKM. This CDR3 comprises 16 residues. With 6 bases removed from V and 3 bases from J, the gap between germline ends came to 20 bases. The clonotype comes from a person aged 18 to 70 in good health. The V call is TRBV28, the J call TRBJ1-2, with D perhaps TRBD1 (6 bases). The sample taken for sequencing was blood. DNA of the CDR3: TGTGCCAGCAGACCGGGACATATCTCTCGTGACTATGGCTACACCTTC. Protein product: CASRPGHISRDYGYTF.